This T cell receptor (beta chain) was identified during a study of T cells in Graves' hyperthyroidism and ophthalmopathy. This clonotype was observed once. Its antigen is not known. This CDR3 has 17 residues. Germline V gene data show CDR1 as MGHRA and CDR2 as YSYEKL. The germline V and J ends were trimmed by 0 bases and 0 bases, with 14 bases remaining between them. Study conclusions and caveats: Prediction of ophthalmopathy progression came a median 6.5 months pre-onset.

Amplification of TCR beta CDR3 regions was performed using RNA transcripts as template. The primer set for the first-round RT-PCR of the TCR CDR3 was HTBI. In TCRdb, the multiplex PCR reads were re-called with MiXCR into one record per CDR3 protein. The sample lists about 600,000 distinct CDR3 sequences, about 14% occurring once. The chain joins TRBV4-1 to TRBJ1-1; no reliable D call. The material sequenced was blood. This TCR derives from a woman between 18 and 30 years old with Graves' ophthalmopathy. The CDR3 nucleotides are TGCGCCAGCAGCCAAGAGGGATCCCCATCGGTGAACACTGAAGCTTTCTTT. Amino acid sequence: CASSQEGSPSVNTEAFF.